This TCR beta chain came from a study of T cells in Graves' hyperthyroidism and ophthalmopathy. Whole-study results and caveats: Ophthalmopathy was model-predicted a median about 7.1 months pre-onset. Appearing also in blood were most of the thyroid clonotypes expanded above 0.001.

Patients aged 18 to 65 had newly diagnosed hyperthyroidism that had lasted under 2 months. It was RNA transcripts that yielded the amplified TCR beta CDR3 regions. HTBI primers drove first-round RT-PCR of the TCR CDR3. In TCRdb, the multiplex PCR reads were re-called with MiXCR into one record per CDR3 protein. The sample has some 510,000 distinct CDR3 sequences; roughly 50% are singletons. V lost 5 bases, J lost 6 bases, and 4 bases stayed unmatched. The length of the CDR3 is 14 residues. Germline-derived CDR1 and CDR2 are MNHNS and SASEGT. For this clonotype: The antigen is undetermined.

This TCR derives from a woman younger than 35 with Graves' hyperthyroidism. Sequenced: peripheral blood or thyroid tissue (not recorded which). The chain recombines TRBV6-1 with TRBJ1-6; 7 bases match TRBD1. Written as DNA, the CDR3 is TGTGCCAGCAGTACCCGGGACAGTAATTCACCCCTCCACTTT. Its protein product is CASSTRDSNSPLHF.